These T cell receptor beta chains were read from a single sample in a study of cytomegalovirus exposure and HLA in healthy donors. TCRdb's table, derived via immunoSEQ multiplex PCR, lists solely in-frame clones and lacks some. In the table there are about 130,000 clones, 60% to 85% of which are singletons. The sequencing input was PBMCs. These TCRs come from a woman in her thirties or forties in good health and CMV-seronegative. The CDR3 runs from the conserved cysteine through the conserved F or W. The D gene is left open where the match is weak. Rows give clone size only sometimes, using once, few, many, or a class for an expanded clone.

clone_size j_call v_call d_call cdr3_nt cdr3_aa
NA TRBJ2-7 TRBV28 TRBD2 TGTGCCAGCAGTTTCGGGCGACTAGCGGGAGTATCCTACGAGCAGTACTTC CASSFGRLAGVSYEQYF
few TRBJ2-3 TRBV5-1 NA TGCGCCAGCAGGGGAGTGTCTTTCAGCGATACGCAGTATTTT CASRGVSFSDTQYF
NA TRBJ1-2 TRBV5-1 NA TGCGCCAGCAGCTTGTACAACAGGGCAAGTAACTATGGCTACACCTTC CASSLYNRASNYGYTF
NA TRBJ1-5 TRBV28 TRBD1 TGTGCCAGCAGACTCGTATCCGGGACAGGGGAGAGCCAGCCCCAGCATTTT CASRLVSGTGESQPQHF
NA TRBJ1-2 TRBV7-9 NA TGTTCCAGCAGCCAGCAGGGGACCCCGGGCTATGGCTACACCTTC CSSSQQGTPGYGYTF
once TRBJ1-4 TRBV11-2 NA TGTGCCAGCAGCCCCCCCCGCGGGGGACTGTTTTTT CASSPPRGGLFF
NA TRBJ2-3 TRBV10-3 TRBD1 TGTGCCATCAGTGAGCCGGGACAGGGAGACGGGGATACGCAGTATTTT CAISEPGQGDGDTQYF
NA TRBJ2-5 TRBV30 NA TGTGCCTGGAGTTCTAGCGTCCAGACCCAGTACTTC CAWSSSVQTQYF
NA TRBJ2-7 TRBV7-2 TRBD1 TGTGCCAGCAGCTTAGTAGTACAGGGGGTGGAGCAGTACTTC CASSLVVQGVEQYF
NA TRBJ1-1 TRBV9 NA TGTGCCAGCAGCGTAGCGGGGGGTAAGATGAACACTGAAGCTTTCTTT CASSVAGGKMNTEAFF
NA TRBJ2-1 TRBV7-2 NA TGTGCCAGCAGCTCGAAGGACGGGGTCGTCACCAATGAGCAGTTCTTC CASSSKDGVVTNEQFF
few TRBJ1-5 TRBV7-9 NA TGTGCCAGCAGCTTAGACGGAGGCAGTAGCAATCAGCCCCAGCATTTT CASSLDGGSSNQPQHF
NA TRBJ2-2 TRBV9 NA TGTGCCAGCAGCGTTAGGGGTGTAGGCAGGAACACCGGGGAGCTGTTTTTT CASSVRGVGRNTGELFF
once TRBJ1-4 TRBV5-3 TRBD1 TGTGCCAGAAGCTTGAAGGACAGGTTTGGCGAAAAACTGTTTTTT CARSLKDRFGEKLFF
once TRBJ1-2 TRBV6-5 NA TGTGCCAGCAGTCAAGACAGTCTCTTCGGCTACACCTTC CASSQDSLFGYTF
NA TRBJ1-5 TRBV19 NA TGTGCCAGTAGTATGGACAGCTGGAGCAATCAGCCCCAGCATTTT CASSMDSWSNQPQHF
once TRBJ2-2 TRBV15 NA TGTGCCACCAGCAGGTCCCTAGGGGAGCTGTTTTTT CATSRSLGELFF
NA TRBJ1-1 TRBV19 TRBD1 TGTGCCAGTAGTTCCTCGGACAGGGCGTTTACTGAAGCTTTCTTT CASSSSDRAFTEAFF
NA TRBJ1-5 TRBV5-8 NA TGTGCCAGCAGCCCAGTTCACGGGTCATCCGGAGAACAGCCCCAGCATTTT CASSPVHGSSGEQPQHF
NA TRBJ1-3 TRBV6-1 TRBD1 TGTGCCAGCAGGGGGACAGTCTCTGGAAACACCATATATTTT CASRGTVSGNTIYF
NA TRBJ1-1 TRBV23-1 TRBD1 TGCGCCAGCAGTCACCCTAATGGGACAGATAACACTGAAGCTTTCTTT CASSHPNGTDNTEAFF
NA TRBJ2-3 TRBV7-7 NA TGTGCCAGCAGCTTAGCCCAGACAGATACGCAGTATTTT CASSLAQTDTQYF
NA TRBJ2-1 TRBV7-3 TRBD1 TGTGCCAGCAGCTTACAGCCGGGACAGAAACTCAATGAGCAGTTCTTC CASSLQPGQKLNEQFF
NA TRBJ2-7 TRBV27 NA TGTGCCAGCAGTTTATCGAGGCAGGGGGGCCCGTACGAGCAGTACTTC CASSLSRQGGPYEQYF
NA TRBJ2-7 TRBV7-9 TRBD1 TGTGCCAGCAGCTTAGAGGGGACAGGGGCGAGGAGATACGAGCAGTACTTC CASSLEGTGARRYEQYF
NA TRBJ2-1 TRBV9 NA TGTGCCAGCAGCGTAGGTGGCAGGGAATTTGAGCAGTTCTTC CASSVGGREFEQFF
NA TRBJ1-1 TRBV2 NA TGTGCCAGCAGCCGGGAAGGGGGATCAGAAGCTTTCTTT CASSREGGSEAFF
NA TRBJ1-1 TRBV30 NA TGTGCCTGGAGGGCAGGTCGGAGGAGCACTGAAGCTTTCTTT CAWRAGRRSTEAFF